Following are 11 T cell receptor beta chains from one sample sequenced in a study of T-cell memory formation after mild COVID-19. TCRdb ran MiXCR on the 5' RACE reads and lists one entry per CDR3 protein. The sample includes around 200,000 distinct CDR3 sequences, over 20% of them seen just once. Sequencing was done on a sample of PBMCs or a T cell subset sorted from them (not recorded which). The receptor source for this set is an adult woman who had mild COVID-19 (a few samples of this study predate the infection). Cell type and time point are not known.

This clonotype showed up just a few times. The chain couples TRBV13 to TRBJ2-1; 9 nucleotides match TRBD1. Germline V gives CDR1 PRHDT, CDR2 FYEKMQ (reference sequence). Trimming at V came to 5 bases and at J to 5 bases, leaving 7 bases not matched to a gene. The CDR3 runs 15 residues. CDR3 sequence (DNA): TGTGCCAGCAGCCAATTCGGGACAGGGAACAATGAGCAGTTCTTC. Residues: CASSQFGTGNNEQFF. Using reference TRBV13 and TRBJ2-1 for the parts outside the CDR3, the full variable domain is AAGVIQSPRHLIKEKRETATLKCYPIPRHDTVYWYQQGPGQDPQFLISFYEKMQSDKGSIPDRFSAQQFSDYHSELNMSSLELGDSALYFCASSQFGTGNNEQFFGPGTRLTVL.

The rearrangement links TRBV10-3 to TRBJ2-1, with 9 bases fitting TRBD2. The CDR3 has 15 amino acids. J was trimmed by 4 bases and V by 7 bases; bases with no gene match: 8. Germline CDR1 ENHRY, CDR2 SYGVKD. This chain's CDR3 is CAITGEAGGYNEQFF. CDR3 bases: TGTGCCATCACCGGAGAGGCGGGGGGGTACAATGAGCAGTTCTTC.

In regard to this clonotype: A read error may produce the germline difference seen at one junction end. The chain is built from TRBV9 and TRBJ1-1, with 7 nucleotides matching TRBD1. Germline V gene data show CDR1 as SGDLS and CDR2 as YYNGEE. The CDR3 totals 17 residues. CDR3 DNA sequence: TGTGCCAGCAGCGTGAACCCCGGAGACAGGGTCCCCACTGAATCTTTCTTT. Protein product: CASSVNPGDRVPTESFF.

The rearrangement uses TRBV2 and TRBJ1-5; possible D gene TRBD1, 6 bases. The CDR3 has 13 amino acids. Trimming took off 4 bases at V and 5 bases at J, with 9 bases between the two ends. Germline loops: CDR1 SNHLY, CDR2 FYNNEI. CDR3 nucleotides: TGTGCCAGCAGTGGGGGGGGCTATCAGCCCCAGCATTTT. Its protein product is CASSGGGYQPQHF.

This clonotype occurred a few times. The chain couples TRBV15 to TRBJ2-7; D might be TRBD1 or TRBD2, each matching 5 bases. The ends were cut back, 5 bases at V and 1 base at J, with 15 bases in the middle. Germline V CDR1 and CDR2: LNHNV, YYDKDF (reference sequence). The CDR3 spans 15 residues. In DNA, the CDR3 is TGTGCCACCAGCCCCCGTCCGGGACCTTCCTACGAGCAGTACTTC. It codes for CATSPRPGPSYEQYF.

V gene TRBV4-1 combines with J gene TRBJ2-7; 7 bases fit TRBD1. CDR3 length: 14 residues. From germline, CDR1 is MGHRA and CDR2 YSYEKL. J lost 7 bases, V lost 3 bases, and 9 bases had no gene match. The CDR3 region is CASSHQQGPGEQYF. DNA of the CDR3: TGCGCCAGCAGCCACCAACAGGGGCCGGGTGAGCAGTACTTC.

The sample holds a few counts of this clonotype. The rearrangement links TRBV4-1 to TRBJ2-2; D perhaps matches TRBD2 (6 bases). The CDR3 contains 14 residues. V lost 8 bases to trimming and J lost 4 bases, with 14 bases between them. Germline-derived CDR1 and CDR2 are MGHRA and YSYEKL. CDR3 DNA sequence: TGCGCCAGCGGCGGTAGGGGAGGCACCGGGGAGCTGTTTTTT. Translation: CASGGRGGTGELFF.

This clonotype turned up a few times. This chain joins TRBV4-2 and TRBJ2-7; no definite D call. Trimming removed 0 bases at V and 5 bases at J, with 20 bases between. Per the germline V gene, CDR1 is LGHNA and CDR2 is YNFKEQ. The CDR3 runs to 17 residues. As DNA, the CDR3 is TGTGCCAGCAGCCAAGATGGCTCGGCAGGACCAGGAGACGAGCAGTACTTC. This sequence encodes CASSQDGSAGPGDEQYF.

This clonotype has only a few counts. This chain links TRBV7-3 with TRBJ2-3; 7 bases agree with TRBD2. V was clipped by 2 bases and J by 1 base; unmatched bases: 3. CDR1 SGHTA and CDR2 FQGTGA come from the germline V gene. The CDR3 consists of 15 residues. The CDR3 spells CASSLSGLGTDTQYF. CDR3 in DNA: TGTGCCAGCAGCTTATCCGGACTAGGCACAGATACGCAGTATTTT.

This clonotype was counted only a few times. This sequence joins TRBV5-6 and TRBJ2-7, with D possibly TRBD1 on 6 matching bases. V was pared by 4 bases and J by 0 bases, with 11 bases between. Germline CDR1 reads SGHDT; CDR2 reads YYEEEE. The CDR3 is 14 residues long. The CDR3 loop reads CASSQGQSSYEQYF. DNA of the CDR3: TGTGCCAGCAGCCAAGGACAGTCCTCCTACGAGCAGTACTTC.

The rearrangement joins TRBV10-3 to TRBJ2-7; no clear D. CDR1 and CDR2 (germline): ENHRY, SYGVKD. V gave up 8 bases and J gave up 0 bases, with 5 bases separating them. This CDR3 comprises 11 residues. CDR3 nucleotides: TGTGCCATCGCCGCCTCCTACGAGCAGTACTTC. Translating it yields CAIAASYEQYF.